The clone carrying this T cell receptor beta chain was recorded many times. Each individual donor underwent a draw of 8.5 to 10 milliliters of peripheral blood. Isolation per sample recovered at least 7 million PBMCs. With a J-beta primer mix and a sample-barcoded 5' primer, a second PCR ran about 6 to 11 cycles. A template-switch adaptor with 12 random nucleotides tagged each cDNA molecule. TCRdb independently ran MiXCR on the 5' RACE reads; one entry per CDR3 protein. The table shows about 1.8 million distinct CDR3 sequences, with roughly 52% occurring only once. These data are taken from a study of blood T cells in healthy people across ages. CDR1 and CDR2 (germline): SEHNR, FQNEAQ (reference sequence). V was pared by 0 bases and J by 3 bases, with 6 bases between. The CDR3 is 13 amino acids.

This sequence joins TRBV7-9 and TRBJ2-7, with D tentatively TRBD2 (6 bases). The clonotype comes from a woman in her thirties or forties in good health. The sequencing input was blood. CDR3 region: CASSLARGYEQYF. CDR3 in DNA: TGTGCCAGCAGCTTAGCGCGGGGCTACGAGCAGTACTTC.